This TCR beta chain was retrieved from a study of PD-1 blockade in classical Hodgkin lymphoma. General study points: Compared with healthy donors, newly diagnosed patients reportedly showed lower baseline TCR diversity. Lower baseline TCR diversity marked trial partial responders and progressors. Nothing has yet pinned down what causes the repertoire differences, possibly disease activity or prior therapy.

Concerning this clone itself: Antigen unknown.

Clones were read by immunoSEQ multiplex PCR, and TCRdb kept only the in-frame ones, dropping some. The table records approximately 58,000 clones, 75% to 95% of them present only once. Exposure to brentuximab vedotin varied, and each patient had relapsed following autologous stem cell transplantation. Progressive disease, partial response or complete response was each patient's best response. Sequenced material: peripheral blood mononuclear cells (PBMCs), taken before the second cycle of nivolumab. The receptor was isolated from a human donor with classical Hodgkin lymphoma.

CDR3 nucleotides: TGTGCCAGCAGTTACGATGGGGACAGGGGGACCTACGAGCAGTACTTC. This codes for CASSYDGDRGTYEQYF. This rearrangement joins TRBV6-5 to TRBJ2-7, with 11 nucleotides matching TRBD1. Germline CDR1 and CDR2: MNHEY and SVGAGI. CDR3 length equals 16 residues. With V trimmed by 2 bases and J by 2 bases, 5 bases remained unmatched.